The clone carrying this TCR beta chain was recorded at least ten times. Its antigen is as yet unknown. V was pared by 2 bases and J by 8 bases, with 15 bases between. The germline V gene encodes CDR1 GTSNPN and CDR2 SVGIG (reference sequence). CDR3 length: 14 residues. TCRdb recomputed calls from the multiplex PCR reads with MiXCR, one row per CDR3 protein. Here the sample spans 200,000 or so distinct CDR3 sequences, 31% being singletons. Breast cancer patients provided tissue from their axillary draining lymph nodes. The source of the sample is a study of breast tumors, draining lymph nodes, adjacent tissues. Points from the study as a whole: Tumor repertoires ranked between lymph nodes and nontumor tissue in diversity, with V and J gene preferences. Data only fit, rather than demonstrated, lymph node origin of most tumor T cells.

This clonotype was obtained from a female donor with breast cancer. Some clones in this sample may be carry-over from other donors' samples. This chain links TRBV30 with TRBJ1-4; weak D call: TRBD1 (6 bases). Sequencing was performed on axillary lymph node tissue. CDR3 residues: CAWSYGGGREKLFF. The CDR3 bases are TGTGCCTGGAGTTACGGGGGCGGTAGGGAAAAACTGTTTTTT.